The 8 T cell receptor beta chains below were found in one sample sequenced in a study of read filtering for tumor transcriptome and immune sequencing. The library was built from about 400 ng RNA with molecular barcoded adaptors for alpha/delta and beta/gamma chains. TCRdb called the reads again in MiXCR, with one record for every CDR3 protein. Of some 38,000 distinct CDR3 sequences in the sample, approximately 12% were seen once. The material sequenced was a population of CD138-negative cells sorted from bone marrow. The receptors were gathered from a donor at least 40 years old with multiple myeloma.

This clonotype was observed at least ten times. CDR3 in amino acids: CASSRWTGQETQYF. The CDR3 nucleotides read TGTGCCAGCAGCCGCTGGACAGGACAAGAGACCCAGTACTTC. The rearrangement joins TRBV7-8 to TRBJ2-5, with TRBD1 identical over 7 bases. The length of the CDR3 is 14 residues. Germline CDR1 SGHVS, CDR2 FQNEAQ. Losses at the gene ends were 5 bases for V and 2 bases for J; bases not matched to a gene: 5.

This clonotype was seen repeatedly, ten times or more. The gene calls are TRBV27 and TRBJ2-1, with D perhaps matching TRBD2 (6 bases). CDR3 size: 15 residues. Trimming took 8 bases from V and 2 from J, leaving 16 bases between them. Germline V CDR1 and CDR2: MNHEY, SMNVEV (reference sequence). The CDR3 nucleotides are TGTGCCAGCCCCCCCCGGGACTCAGCCTACAATGAGCAGTTCTTC. It is translated as CASPPRDSAYNEQFF.

This clonotype showed up many times. The chain recombines TRBV7-9 with TRBJ2-2; 8 positions agree with TRBD1. CDR3 size: 15 residues. From germline, CDR1 is SEHNR and CDR2 FQNEAQ (reference sequence). The V segment lost 5 bases and the J segment 0 bases; nucleotides outside the gene matches: 2. CDR3 coding DNA: TGTGCCAGCAGCAAGACAGGGGCGAACACCGGGGAGCTGTTTTTT. Amino acid sequence: CASSKTGANTGELFF.

Many counts were recorded for this clonotype. The rearrangement uses TRBV20-1 and TRBJ2-3; D remains ambiguous. The CDR3 has 15 amino acids. CDR1 and CDR2 (germline): DFQATT, SNEGSKA (reference sequence). V gave up 3 bases and J gave up 2 bases, with 15 bases separating them. This CDR3 is CSASPHPRNTDTQYF. The DNA of the CDR3 is TGCAGTGCTAGTCCCCACCCCAGGAACACAGATACGCAGTATTTT.

Many counts were recorded for this clonotype. The chain has TRBV28 and TRBJ2-1; D is possibly TRBD2 (5 bases). CDR1 and CDR2 from the germline V gene are MDHEN and SYDVKM. The V end was cut by 5 bases, the J end by 10 bases, with 21 bases between. The CDR3 covers 15 residues. The CDR3 spells CASSEGAAGSKEQFF. The CDR3 DNA reads TGTGCCAGCAGTGAGGGTGCCGCGGGCTCGAAAGAGCAGTTCTTC.

This clonotype was observed many times. The chain combines TRBV7-2 with TRBJ2-7; D is undetermined. V was clipped by 1 base and J by 6 bases, with 7 bases between them. CDR1 and CDR2 (germline): SGHTA, FQGNSA. The CDR3 totals 12 residues. CDR3 DNA sequence: TGTGCCAGCAGCTTAGTCAAGCTCGAGCAGTACTTC. Its protein product is CASSLVKLEQYF.

This clonotype was counted many times. This rearrangement joins TRBV6-5 to TRBJ2-2; tentative D call: TRBD2 (5 bases). This CDR3 contains 14 residues. V dropped 2 bases and J dropped 8 bases, with 12 bases sitting between them. Germline-derived CDR1 and CDR2 are MNHEY and SVGAGI. CDR3 sequence: CASSYPDSLGELFF. The CDR3 DNA follows: TGTGCCAGCAGTTACCCGGACTCCCTAGGGGAGCTGTTTTTT.

This clonotype was seen at least ten times. The chain is built from TRBV6-2 or TRBV6-3 and TRBJ1-5; D is undetermined. The CDR3 totals 12 residues. The V and J ends lost 7 bases and 4 bases respectively, with 8 bases between them. CDR1 is MNHEY, CDR2 SVGEGT, per germline. The CDR3 protein is CASTTRNQPQHF. CDR3 coding DNA: TGTGCCAGCACCACAAGGAATCAGCCCCAGCATTTT.